This T cell receptor (beta chain) was recovered during a study of T cell responses to AZD1222 COVID-19 vaccine. Study-wide findings and caveats: Following two doses of AZD1222, Spike-specific TCR breadth and depth rose.

Only in-frame clones appear in the TCRdb table, and some are missing; sequencing was by immunoSEQ multiplex PCR. The sample lists roughly 98,000 clones, roughly 92% occurring once. Germline CDR1 reads SQVTM; CDR2 reads ANQGSEA. This CDR3 has 13 residues. V dropped 3 bases and J dropped 5 bases, with 13 bases sitting between them. Comment on this clone: Its specificity is unknown.

Material: peripheral blood, obtained on day 0 of AZD1222 vaccination. The source is an adult in good health. The J gene is TRBJ1-2, the V gene TRBV29-1, with D perhaps TRBD1 (6 bases). The CDR3 DNA follows: TGCAGCGTTGATGGGCAGGGGCAGTATGGCTACACCTTC. It translates to CSVDGQGQYGYTF.